These 16 T cell receptor beta chains share one sample of origin, sequenced in a study of shared clonotypes between healthy human individuals. Positively selected for CCR7, the CD45RO-negative cells used as naive CD8 cells excluded terminally differentiated effector memory CD45RA+ cells. Here immunoSEQ multiplex PCR was the method, and the copy in TCRdb shows in-frame clones only, minus some. Of roughly 850,000 clones listed, about 96% are singletons. Specimen: naive CD8+ T cells sorted from blood. The receptors stem from a young man in good health.

The genes are TRBV5-5 and TRBJ2-5; 10 bases align to TRBD2. Germline loops: CDR1 SGHKS, CDR2 YYEKEE (reference sequence). CDR3 size: 15 residues. The V gene end was trimmed by 3 bases and the J gene end by 4 bases; junction bases not matched to a gene: 6. The CDR3 is CASSSLAGVVETQYF. CDR3 in DNA: TGTGCCAGCAGCTCGCTAGCGGGAGTAGTAGAGACCCAGTACTTC.

J is TRBJ2-3 and V is TRBV5-6, with a possible D match to TRBD2 (6 bases). This CDR3 spans 16 amino acids. The germline V gene has CDR1 SGHDT and CDR2 YYEEEE. Trimming pared 0 bases from V and 0 bases from J, leaving 11 bases between. The CDR3 loop reads CASSLAVAGSTDTQYF. The CDR3 bases are TGTGCCAGCAGCTTGGCCGTTGCGGGGAGCACAGATACGCAGTATTTT. Full variable domain (rest looked up from reference TRBV5-6 and TRBJ2-3): DAGVTQSPTHLIKTRGQQVTLRCSPKSGHDTVSWYQQALGQGPQFIFQYYEEEERQRGNFPDRFSGHQFPNYSSELNVNALLLGDSALYLCASSLAVAGSTDTQYFGPGTRLTVL.

This rearrangement joins TRBV7-9 to TRBJ2-3, with 8 bases matching TRBD2. CDR1 and CDR2 from the germline V gene are SEHNR and FQNEAQ (reference sequence). The trim removed 2 bases at V and 4 bases at J, leaving 11 bases unmatched. The CDR3 totals 17 residues. The CDR3 region has the DNA TGTGCCAGCAGCTTATATTCGAGCGGGAGCTTCGCAGATACGCAGTATTTT. Its translation is CASSLYSSGSFADTQYF.

The chain carries TRBV5-1 and TRBJ2-7; 7 bases agree with TRBD1. Per germline, CDR1 SGHRS and CDR2 YFSETQ. This CDR3 contains 14 residues. The junction had 4 bases not matched to a gene; V was cut back by 1 base and J by 3 bases. The chain's CDR3 is CASSLSGGFYEQYF. The CDR3 region has the DNA TGCGCCAGCAGCTTGTCAGGGGGATTCTACGAGCAGTACTTC.

V usage is TRBV6-1 and J usage is TRBJ2-1, with unresolved D. The CDR3 loop spans 11 amino acids. Germline V gives CDR1 MNHNS, CDR2 SASEGT. Between the trimmed V and J ends, which lost 6 bases and 9 bases, there was a span of 9 bases. CDR3 DNA: TGTGCCAGCAGAGAGATGGGTGAGCAGTTCTTC. This sequence encodes CASREMGEQFF.

The chain uses TRBV2 and TRBJ2-7, with a possible D match to TRBD2 (5 bases). CDR1 is SNHLY and CDR2 is FYNNEI in the germline V gene. The CDR3 contains 10 residues. The V end was cut by 7 bases, the J end by 11 bases, with 12 bases between. For the CDR3, the DNA is TGTGCCAGCAACCCTTCCGGGGAGTACTTC. It is translated as CASNPSGEYF.

Here the CDR3 DNA reads TGTGCCAGCAGCTTAGTTGTGGGGGGCTACGAGCAGTACTTC. Translated, it gives CASSLVVGGYEQYF. This chain connects TRBV11-1 to TRBJ2-7; possibly TRBD2 for D (6 bases). V lost 1 base and J lost 3, with 10 bases in between. The CDR3 consists of 14 residues. CDR1 and CDR2 (germline): SGHAT, FQDESV (reference sequence).

The chain joins TRBV13 to TRBJ1-1; D gene uncertain. Germline V lookup: CDR1 PRHDT, CDR2 FYEKMQ (reference sequence). The CDR3 loop spans 13 amino acids. The ends were cut back, 2 bases at V and 4 bases at J, with 8 bases in the middle. The CDR3 sequence is CASSLYTGTEAFF. The CDR3 bases are TGTGCCAGCAGCTTATATACGGGCACTGAAGCTTTCTTT. Based on the CDR3 plus reference TRBV13 and TRBJ1-1, the full variable domain is AAGVIQSPRHLIKEKRETATLKCYPIPRHDTVYWYQQGPGQDPQFLISFYEKMQSDKGSIPDRFSAQQFSDYHSELNMSSLELGDSALYFCASSLYTGTEAFFGQGTRLTVV.

The chain is built from TRBV19 and TRBJ2-7, with D hard to call. Trimming left V 2 bases short and J 12 bases short, with 17 bases between. CDR3 length: 13 residues. Per germline, CDR1 LNHDA and CDR2 SQIVND (reference sequence). CDR3 DNA: TGTGCCAGTAGTATAACTATAAACGCCTTTCGGTACTTC. Translation: CASSITINAFRYF.

This rearrangement joins TRBV25-1 to TRBJ2-5; 12 bases map to TRBD2. Germline lookup yields CDR1 MGHDK and CDR2 SYGVNS. CDR3 length equals 16 residues. Germline trimming cut 8 bases from V and 6 bases from J; bases unmatched to any gene: 13. The chain's CDR3 is CASAPPGLAGGKTQYF. The CDR3 DNA follows: TGTGCCAGCGCCCCCCCGGGGCTAGCGGGAGGGAAGACCCAGTACTTC. Looking up the rest from reference TRBV25-1 and TRBJ2-5 gives the full variable domain: EADIYQTPRYLVIGTGKKITLECSQTMGHDKMYWYQQDPGMELHLIHYSYGVNSTEKGDLSSESTVSRIRTEHFPLTLESARPSHTSQYLCASAPPGLAGGKTQYFGPGTRLLVL.

This chain joins TRBV6-5 and TRBJ2-1; D unresolved. Deletions cut 2 bases from V and 10 bases from J, with 6 bases between. Germline values: CDR1 MNHEY, CDR2 SVGAGI. The CDR3 totals 11 residues. The CDR3 here is CASSYSREQFF. The CDR3, as DNA: TGTGCCAGCAGTTACAGTCGCGAGCAGTTCTTC.

A remark on this clone: Within the sample, other DNA sequences also encode this same CDR3. This chain links TRBV9 with TRBJ2-7, with D maybe TRBD1 (5 bases). Germline-derived CDR1 and CDR2 are SGDLS and YYNGEE. Deletions cut 0 bases from V and 4 bases from J, with 11 bases between. CDR3 size: 14 residues. The CDR3 region is CASSVGGPGYEQYF. In DNA form, the CDR3 reads TGTGCCAGCAGCGTAGGGGGTCCAGGGTACGAGCAGTACTTC.

The CDR3 loop reads CASSYGEAAFF. CDR3 nucleotide sequence: TGTGCCAGCAGTTACGGAGAAGCTGCGTTCTTC. The V gene is TRBV6-5, the J gene TRBJ2-1; D ambiguous. This CDR3 contains 11 residues. Between the trimmed V and J ends, which lost 2 bases and 15 bases, there was a span of 11 bases. CDR1 and CDR2 (germline): MNHEY, SVGAGI.

The rearrangement uses TRBV27 and TRBJ2-7, with TRBD1 as a possible D gene (6 bases). The CDR3 has 18 residues. The germline gives CDR1 MNHEY, CDR2 SMNVEV (reference sequence). The ends were cut back, 3 bases at V and 1 base at J, with 22 bases in the middle. CDR3 coding DNA: TGTGCCAGCAGTTTGACTTACCCCGGAACAGGGACATCCTACGAGCAGTACTTC. Amino acid sequence: CASSLTYPGTGTSYEQYF.

This rearrangement joins TRBV18 to TRBJ2-1, with D perhaps TRBD1 or TRBD2 (5 bases each). The length of the CDR3 is 15 residues. Germline CDR1 and CDR2: KGHSH and LQKENI. Trimming cost V 5 bases and J 0 bases, with 11 bases left between them. The CDR3 spells CASSTGTPSYNEQFF. The CDR3, as DNA: TGTGCCAGCTCAACCGGGACCCCCTCCTACAATGAGCAGTTCTTC.

The chain links TRBV10-3 to TRBJ1-2; the match to TRBD1 covers 7 bases. Germline CDR1 reads ENHRY; CDR2 reads SYGVKD. Trimming at V came to 0 bases and at J to 7 bases, leaving 17 bases not matched to a gene. The CDR3 has 18 residues. The CDR3 coding sequence is TGTGCCATCAGTGAGTCCGGGCGGGACAGCCCCTTGTTAGGTGGCTACACCTTC. This translates into CAISESGRDSPLLGGYTF.